This entry lists 8 T cell receptor beta chains sequenced from one sample in a study of blood T cells in healthy people across ages. A sample-barcoded 5' primer and a J-beta primer mix were used in a second PCR of about 7 to 12 cycles. MiXCR was run by TCRdb on the 5' RACE reads, yielding one entry per CDR3 protein. The sample lists roughly 1,100,000 distinct CDR3 sequences, roughly 24% seen once, with about 0.72% in the top ten. The sample was also linked to a second study, of T cells of mothers and their children.

The source material was blood. Receptors originate from a girl aged 2-10 years in good health.

This clonotype was counted at least ten times. The V call is TRBV5-5, the J call TRBJ2-1, with 9 bases lining up with TRBD2. There are 17 residues in the CDR3. Trimming cost V 0 bases and J 3 bases; bases outside gene matches: 7. Germline values: CDR1 SGHKS, CDR2 YYEKEE (reference sequence). CDR3 region: CASSLAIAAGGYNEQFF. The CDR3 DNA sequence: TGTGCCAGCAGCTTGGCCATTGCAGCGGGAGGCTACAATGAGCAGTTCTTC.

This clonotype has just a few counts. The chain employs TRBV6-2 or TRBV6-3 and TRBJ2-7; D ambiguous. From germline, CDR1 is MNHEY and CDR2 SVGEGT. This CDR3 contains 14 residues. With 0 bases removed from V and 5 bases from J, the gap between germline ends came to 11 bases. The CDR3, as DNA: TGTGCCAGCAGTTACTCGAGAGGATCTGACGAGCAGTACTTC. This codes for CASSYSRGSDEQYF.

In this sample, this clonotype turned up once. J is TRBJ2-4 and V is TRBV28; weak D call: TRBD2 (5 bases). V was pared by 3 bases and J by 4 bases, with 10 bases between. There are 14 residues in the CDR3. From germline, CDR1 is MDHEN and CDR2 SYDVKM. CDR3 loop: CASSFEGSKNIQYF. The DNA of the CDR3 is TGTGCCAGCAGTTTCGAGGGTTCGAAAAACATTCAGTACTTC. The complete variable domain, with remaining parts taken from reference TRBV28 and TRBJ2-4, reads DVKVTQSSRYLVKRTGEKVFLECVQDMDHENMFWYRQDPGLGLRLIYFSYDVKMKEKGDIPEGYSVSREKKERFSLILESASTNQTSMYLCASSFEGSKNIQYFGAGTRLSVL.

The chain has TRBV28 and TRBJ1-5; D is possibly TRBD1 (5 bases). This CDR3 is built from 15 residues. Trimming shortened V by 5 bases and J by 8 bases, and 19 bases separated the two germline ends. Germline V CDR1 and CDR2: MDHEN, SYDVKM. CDR3 DNA: TGTGCCAGCAGTCCCCCGTTTCAGGGTTGGAAGCCCCAGCATTTT. It is translated as CASSPPFQGWKPQHF.

This clonotype has only a few counts. The chain combines TRBV29-1 with TRBJ2-1; 13 nucleotides line up with TRBD2. The CDR3 totals 14 residues. The V gene's germline CDR1 is SQVTM and CDR2 ANQGSEA. The junction had 5 bases not matched to a gene; V was cut back by 7 bases and J by 5 bases. CDR3 coding DNA: TGCAGCGGGATCGGACTAGCGGGAGACAATGAGCAGTTCTTC. Its protein is CSGIGLAGDNEQFF.

The chain joins TRBV7-3 to TRBJ2-1; 8 bases align to TRBD2. V lost 2 bases to trimming and J lost 4 bases; unmatched junction nucleotides: 7. Germline V gene sequence: CDR1 SGHTA, CDR2 FQGTGA. The CDR3 extends over 16 amino acids. CDR3 in amino acids: CASSLGAGGLYNEQFF. In DNA, the CDR3 is TGTGCCAGCAGCTTAGGGGCGGGAGGACTGTACAATGAGCAGTTCTTC.

This clonotype was counted a few times. The chain is built from TRBV4-2 and TRBJ1-4; D is unclear. Germline lookup yields CDR1 LGHNA and CDR2 YNFKEQ. The CDR3 covers 14 residues. Trimming left V 3 bases short and J 6 bases short, with 11 bases between. CDR3 loop: CASSQTGSDEKLFF. The CDR3 bases are TGTGCCAGCAGCCAGACGGGCTCGGATGAAAAACTGTTTTTT.

This clonotype was seen many times. The gene calls are TRBV7-3 and TRBJ2-3; TRBD1 matches 7 bases. CDR1 is SGHTA and CDR2 is FQGTGA in the germline V gene. The V gene end was trimmed by 2 bases and the J gene end by 3 bases; junction bases not matched to a gene: 2. The CDR3 extends over 14 amino acids. In nucleotides, the CDR3 is TGTGCCAGCAGCTTAGGCAGGGGGACAGATACGCAGTATTTT. Its protein product is CASSLGRGTDTQYF.